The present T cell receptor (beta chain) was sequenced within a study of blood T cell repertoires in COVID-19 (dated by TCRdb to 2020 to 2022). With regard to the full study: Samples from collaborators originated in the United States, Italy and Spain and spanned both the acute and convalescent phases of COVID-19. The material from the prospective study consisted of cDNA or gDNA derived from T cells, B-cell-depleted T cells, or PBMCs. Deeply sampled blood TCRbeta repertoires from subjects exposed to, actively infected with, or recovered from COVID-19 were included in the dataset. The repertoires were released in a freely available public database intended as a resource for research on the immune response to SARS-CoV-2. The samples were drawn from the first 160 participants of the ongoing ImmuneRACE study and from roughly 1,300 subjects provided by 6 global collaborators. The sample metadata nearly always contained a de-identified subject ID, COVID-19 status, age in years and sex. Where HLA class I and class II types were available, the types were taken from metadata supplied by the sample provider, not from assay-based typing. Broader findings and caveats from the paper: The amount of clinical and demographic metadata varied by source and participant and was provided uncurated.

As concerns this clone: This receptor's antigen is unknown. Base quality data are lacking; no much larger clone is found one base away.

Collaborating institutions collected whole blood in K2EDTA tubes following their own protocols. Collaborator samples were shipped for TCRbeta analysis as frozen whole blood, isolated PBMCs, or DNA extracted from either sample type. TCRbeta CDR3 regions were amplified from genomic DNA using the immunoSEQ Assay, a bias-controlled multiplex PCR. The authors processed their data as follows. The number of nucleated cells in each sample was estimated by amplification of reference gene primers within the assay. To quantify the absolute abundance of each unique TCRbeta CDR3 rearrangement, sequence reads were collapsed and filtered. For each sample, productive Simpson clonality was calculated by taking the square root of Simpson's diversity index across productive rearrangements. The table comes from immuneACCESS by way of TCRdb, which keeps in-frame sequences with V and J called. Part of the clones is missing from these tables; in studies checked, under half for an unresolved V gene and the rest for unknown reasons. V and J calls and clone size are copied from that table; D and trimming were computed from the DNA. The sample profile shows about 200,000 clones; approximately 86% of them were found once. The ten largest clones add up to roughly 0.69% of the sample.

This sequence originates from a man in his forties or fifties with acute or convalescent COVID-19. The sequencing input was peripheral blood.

The CDR3 region: CASSDRQRGTDTQYF. The nucleotides are TGTGCCAGCTCGGATCGACAGAGAGGCACAGATACGCAGTATTTT. The chain joins TRBV6-5 to TRBJ2-3; a tentative D match to TRBD1 spans 5 bases. V and J lose 8 bases and 1 base, and a span of 16 bases separates them. The germline V gene gives CDR1 as MNHEY and CDR2 as SVGAGI. CDR3 length: 15 amino acids, cysteine to phenylalanine. Only the CDR3 region is kept as DNA, spanning 45 bases read in frame from base 1.